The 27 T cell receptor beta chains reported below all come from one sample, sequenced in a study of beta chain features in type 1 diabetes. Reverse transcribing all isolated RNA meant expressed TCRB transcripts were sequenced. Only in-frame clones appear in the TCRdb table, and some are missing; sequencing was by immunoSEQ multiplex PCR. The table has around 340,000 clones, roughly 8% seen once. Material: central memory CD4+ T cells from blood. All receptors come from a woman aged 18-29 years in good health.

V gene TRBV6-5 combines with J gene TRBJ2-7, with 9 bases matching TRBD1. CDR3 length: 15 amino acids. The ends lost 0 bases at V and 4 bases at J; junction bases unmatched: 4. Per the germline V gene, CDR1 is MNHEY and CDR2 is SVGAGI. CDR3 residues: CASSYSGTGFYEQYF. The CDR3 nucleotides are TGTGCCAGCAGTTACTCCGGGACAGGGTTTTACGAGCAGTACTTC.

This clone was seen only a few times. Here the CDR3 reads CASSYRGLTYEQYF. CDR3 bases: TGTGCCAGCAGTTACCGGGGTCTAACCTACGAGCAGTACTTC. The chain uses TRBV6-5 and TRBJ2-7; a possible D gene is TRBD2 (5 bases). CDR3 length: 14 amino acids. Looked up from germline, CDR1 is MNHEY and CDR2 is SVGAGI. V was pared by 2 bases and J by 2 bases, with 10 bases between.

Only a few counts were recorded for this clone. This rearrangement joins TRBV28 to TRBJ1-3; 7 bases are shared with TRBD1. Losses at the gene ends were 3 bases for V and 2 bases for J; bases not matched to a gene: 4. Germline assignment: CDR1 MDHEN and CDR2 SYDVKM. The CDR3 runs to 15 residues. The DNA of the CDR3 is TGTGCCAGCAGTTTCTCAGGGGGAACTGGAAACACCATATATTTT. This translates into CASSFSGGTGNTIYF.

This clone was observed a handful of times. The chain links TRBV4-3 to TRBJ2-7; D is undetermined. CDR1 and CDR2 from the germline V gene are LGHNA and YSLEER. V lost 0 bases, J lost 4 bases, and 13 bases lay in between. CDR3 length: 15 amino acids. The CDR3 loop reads CASSQDLGRPYEQYF. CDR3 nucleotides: TGCGCCAGCAGCCAAGATTTGGGCAGGCCGTACGAGCAGTACTTC.

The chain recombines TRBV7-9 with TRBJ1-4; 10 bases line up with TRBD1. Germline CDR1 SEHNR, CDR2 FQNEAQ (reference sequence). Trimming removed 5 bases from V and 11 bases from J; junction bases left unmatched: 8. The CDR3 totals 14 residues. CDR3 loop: CASSPGTGDTKLFF. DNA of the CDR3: TGTGCCAGCAGCCCCGGGACAGGGGATACTAAACTGTTTTTT.

CDR3 sequence: CASTQRTGRFTEAFF. The CDR3 coding sequence is TGTGCCAGCACCCAAAGGACAGGACGATTCACTGAAGCTTTCTTT. The rearrangement uses TRBV11-2 and TRBJ1-1; 7 bases line up with TRBD1. The germline V gene has CDR1 SGHAT and CDR2 FQNNGV. Trimming at V came to 7 bases and at J to 4 bases, leaving 12 bases not matched to a gene. The CDR3 consists of 15 residues.

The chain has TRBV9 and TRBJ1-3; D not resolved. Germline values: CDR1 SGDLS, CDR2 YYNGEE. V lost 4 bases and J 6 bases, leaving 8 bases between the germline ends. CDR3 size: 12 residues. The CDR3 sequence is CASSTVENTIYF. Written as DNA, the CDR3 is TGTGCCAGCAGCACCGTGGAAAACACCATATATTTT.

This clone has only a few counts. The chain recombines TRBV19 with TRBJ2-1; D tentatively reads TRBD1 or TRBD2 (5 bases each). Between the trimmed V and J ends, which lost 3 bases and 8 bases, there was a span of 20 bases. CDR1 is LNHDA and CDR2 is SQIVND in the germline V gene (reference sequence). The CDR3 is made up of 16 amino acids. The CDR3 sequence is CASSIFGGGHRYEQFF. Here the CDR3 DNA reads TGTGCCAGTAGTATCTTTGGGGGTGGCCACCGTTATGAGCAGTTCTTC. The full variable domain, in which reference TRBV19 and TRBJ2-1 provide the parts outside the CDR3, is DGGITQSPKYLFRKEGQNVTLSCEQNLNHDAMYWYRQDPGQGLRLIYYSQIVNDFQKGDIAEGYSVSREKKESFPLTVTSAQKNPTAFYLCASSIFGGGHRYEQFFGPGTRLTVL.

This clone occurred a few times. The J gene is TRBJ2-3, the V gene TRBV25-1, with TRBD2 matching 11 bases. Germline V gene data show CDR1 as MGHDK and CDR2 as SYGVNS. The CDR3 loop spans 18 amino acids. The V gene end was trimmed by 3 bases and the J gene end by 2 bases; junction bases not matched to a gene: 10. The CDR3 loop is CASSDLAGGPRHTDTQYF. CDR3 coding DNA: TGTGCCAGCAGTGATCTAGCGGGAGGCCCTAGGCACACAGATACGCAGTATTTT. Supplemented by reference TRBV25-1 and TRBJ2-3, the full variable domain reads EADIYQTPRYLVIGTGKKITLECSQTMGHDKMYWYQQDPGMELHLIHYSYGVNSTEKGDLSSESTVSRIRTEHFPLTLESARPSHTSQYLCASSDLAGGPRHTDTQYFGPGTRLTVL.

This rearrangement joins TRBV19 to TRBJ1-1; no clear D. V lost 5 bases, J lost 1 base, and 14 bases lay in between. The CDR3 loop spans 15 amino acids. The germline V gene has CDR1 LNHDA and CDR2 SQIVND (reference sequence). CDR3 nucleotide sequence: TGTGCCAGTAGTCCTGCCCGAAGGTGGAACACTGAAGCTTTCTTT. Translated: CASSPARRWNTEAFF.

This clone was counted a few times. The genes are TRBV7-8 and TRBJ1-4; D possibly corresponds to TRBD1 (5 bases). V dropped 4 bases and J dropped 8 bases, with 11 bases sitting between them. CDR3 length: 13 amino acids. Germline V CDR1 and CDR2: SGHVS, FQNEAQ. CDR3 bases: TGTGCCAGCAGCTCGGGGCGCCGCGAAAAACTGTTTTTT. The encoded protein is CASSSGRREKLFF. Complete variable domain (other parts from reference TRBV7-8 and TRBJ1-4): GAGVSQSPRYKVAKRGQDVALRCDPISGHVSLFWYQQALGQGPEFLTYFQNEAQLDKSGLPSDRFFAERPEGSVSTLKIQRTQQEDSAVYLCASSSGRREKLFFGSGTQLSVL.

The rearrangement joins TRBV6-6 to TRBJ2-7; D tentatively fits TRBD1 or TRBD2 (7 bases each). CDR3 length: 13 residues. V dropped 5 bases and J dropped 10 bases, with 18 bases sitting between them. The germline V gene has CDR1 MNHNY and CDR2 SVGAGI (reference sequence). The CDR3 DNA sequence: TGTGCCAGCAGTCGAGGGGAGGGGGCGGAACAGTACTTC. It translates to CASSRGEGAEQYF.

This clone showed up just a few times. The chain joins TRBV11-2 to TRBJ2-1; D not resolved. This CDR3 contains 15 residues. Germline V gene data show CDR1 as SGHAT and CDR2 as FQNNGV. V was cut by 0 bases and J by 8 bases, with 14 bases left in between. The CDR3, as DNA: TGTGCCAGCAGCTTAGATCTCCGAGGCTTGGATGAGCAGTTCTTC. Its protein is CASSLDLRGLDEQFF.

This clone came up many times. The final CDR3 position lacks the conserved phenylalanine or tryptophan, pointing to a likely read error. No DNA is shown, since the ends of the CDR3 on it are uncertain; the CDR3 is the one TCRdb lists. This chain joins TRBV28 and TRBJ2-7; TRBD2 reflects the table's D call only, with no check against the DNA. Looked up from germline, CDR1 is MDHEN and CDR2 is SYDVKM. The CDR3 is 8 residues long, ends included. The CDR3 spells CASSSLLC.

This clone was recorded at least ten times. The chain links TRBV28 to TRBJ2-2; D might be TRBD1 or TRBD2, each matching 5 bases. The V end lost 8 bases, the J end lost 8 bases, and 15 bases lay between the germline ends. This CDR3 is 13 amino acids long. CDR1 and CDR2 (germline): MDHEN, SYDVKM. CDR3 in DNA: TGTGCCAGCTGGAGGCAGGGTCGGGGGGAGCTGTTTTTT. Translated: CASWRQGRGELFF.

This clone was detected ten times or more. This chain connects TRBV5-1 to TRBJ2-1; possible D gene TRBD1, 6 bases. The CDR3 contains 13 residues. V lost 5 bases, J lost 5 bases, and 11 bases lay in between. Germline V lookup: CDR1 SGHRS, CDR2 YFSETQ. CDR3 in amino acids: CASSRTGHNEQFF. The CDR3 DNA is TGCGCCAGCAGTAGAACAGGGCACAATGAGCAGTTCTTC.

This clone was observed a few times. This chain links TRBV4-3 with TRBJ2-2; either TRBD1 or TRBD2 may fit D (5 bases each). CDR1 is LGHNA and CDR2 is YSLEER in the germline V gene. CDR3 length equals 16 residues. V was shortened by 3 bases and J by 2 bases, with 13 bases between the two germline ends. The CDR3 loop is CASSQGPGANTGELFF. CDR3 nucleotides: TGCGCCAGCAGCCAGGGCCCCGGGGCTAACACCGGGGAGCTGTTTTTT.

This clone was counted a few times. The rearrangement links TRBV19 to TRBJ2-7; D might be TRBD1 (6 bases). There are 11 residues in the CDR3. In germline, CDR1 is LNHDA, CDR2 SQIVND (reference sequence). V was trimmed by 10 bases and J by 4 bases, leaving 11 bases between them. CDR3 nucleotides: TGTGCCACCTCGAGGGGGTACGAGCAGTACTTC. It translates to CATSRGYEQYF.

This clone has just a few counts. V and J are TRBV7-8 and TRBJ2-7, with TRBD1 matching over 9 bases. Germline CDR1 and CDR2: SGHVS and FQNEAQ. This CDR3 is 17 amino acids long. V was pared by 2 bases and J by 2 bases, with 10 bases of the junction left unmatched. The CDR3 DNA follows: TGTGCCAGCAGCTTATTACCACAAGGACAGGGGACCTACGAGCAGTACTTC. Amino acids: CASSLLPQGQGTYEQYF.

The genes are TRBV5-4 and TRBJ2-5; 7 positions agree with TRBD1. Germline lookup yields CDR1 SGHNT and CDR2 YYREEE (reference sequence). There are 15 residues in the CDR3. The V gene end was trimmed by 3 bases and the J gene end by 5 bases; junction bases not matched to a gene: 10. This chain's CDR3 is CASSWGTDSAETQYF. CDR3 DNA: TGTGCCAGCAGCTGGGGGACAGATTCGGCGGAGACCCAGTACTTC.

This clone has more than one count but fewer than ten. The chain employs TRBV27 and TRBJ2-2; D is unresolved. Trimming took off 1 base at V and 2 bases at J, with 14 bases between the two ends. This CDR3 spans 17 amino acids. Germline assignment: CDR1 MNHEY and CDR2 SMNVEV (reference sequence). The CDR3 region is CASSLYLTAINTGELFF. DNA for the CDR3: TGTGCCAGCAGTTTATATCTTACGGCTATCAACACCGGGGAGCTGTTTTTT.

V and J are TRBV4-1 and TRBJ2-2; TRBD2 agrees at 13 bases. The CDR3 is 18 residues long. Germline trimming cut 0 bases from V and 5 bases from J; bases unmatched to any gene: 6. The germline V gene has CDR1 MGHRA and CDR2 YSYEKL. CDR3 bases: TGCGCCAGCAGCCAAGATCGGACTAGCGGGAGAAGGACCGGGGAGCTGTTTTTT. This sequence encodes CASSQDRTSGRRTGELFF.

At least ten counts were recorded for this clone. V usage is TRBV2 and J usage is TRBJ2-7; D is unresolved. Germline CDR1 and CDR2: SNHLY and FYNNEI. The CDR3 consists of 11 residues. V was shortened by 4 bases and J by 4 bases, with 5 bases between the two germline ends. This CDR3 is CASSVEYEQYF. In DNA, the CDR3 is TGTGCCAGCAGTGTGGAGTACGAGCAGTACTTC.

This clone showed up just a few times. CDR3 amino acids: CASSGTERTGELFF. CDR3 sequence (DNA): TGTGCCAGCAGCGGGACAGAAAGAACCGGGGAGCTGTTTTTT. The rearrangement links TRBV9 to TRBJ2-2; possibly TRBD1 for D (6 bases). The CDR3 totals 14 residues. The V end was cut by 3 bases, the J end by 5 bases, with 11 bases between. The germline V gene encodes CDR1 SGDLS and CDR2 YYNGEE.

The CDR3 is CASSQDLQGAYEQYF. CDR3 DNA: TGTGCCAGCAGCCAAGATCTCCAGGGTGCCTACGAGCAGTACTTC. The rearrangement uses TRBV4-2 and TRBJ2-5, with a weak D call TRBD1 (5 bases). Gene TRBJ2-7 matches the end of the DNA better, so the J call may be wrong. This CDR3 comprises 15 residues. The germline V gene encodes CDR1 LGHNA and CDR2 YNFKEQ.

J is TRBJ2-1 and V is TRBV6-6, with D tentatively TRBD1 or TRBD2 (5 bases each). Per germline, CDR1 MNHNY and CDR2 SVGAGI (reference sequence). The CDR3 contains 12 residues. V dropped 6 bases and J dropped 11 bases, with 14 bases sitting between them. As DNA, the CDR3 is TGTGCCAGCAGCCCGACGGGGCCAAAGCAGTTCTTC. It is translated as CASSPTGPKQFF.

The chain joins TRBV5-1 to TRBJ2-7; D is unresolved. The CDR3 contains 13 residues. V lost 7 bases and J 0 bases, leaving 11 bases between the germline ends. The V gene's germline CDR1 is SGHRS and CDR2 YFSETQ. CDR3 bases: TGCGCCAGCGGATCCGCTGGCTCCTACGAGCAGTACTTC. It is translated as CASGSAGSYEQYF.